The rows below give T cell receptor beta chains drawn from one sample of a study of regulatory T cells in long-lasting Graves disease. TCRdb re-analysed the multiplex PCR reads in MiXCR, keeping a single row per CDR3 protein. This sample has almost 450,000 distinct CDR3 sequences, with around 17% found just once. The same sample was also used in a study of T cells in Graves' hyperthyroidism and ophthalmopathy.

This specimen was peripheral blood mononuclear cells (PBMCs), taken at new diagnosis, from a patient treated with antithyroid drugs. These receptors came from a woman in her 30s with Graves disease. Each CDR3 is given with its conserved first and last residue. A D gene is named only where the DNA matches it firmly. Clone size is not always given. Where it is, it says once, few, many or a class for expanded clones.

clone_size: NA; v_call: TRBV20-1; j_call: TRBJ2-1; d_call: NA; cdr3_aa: CSARPFVPSYNEQFF; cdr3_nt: TGCAGTGCTAGGCCCTTTGTTCCTTCCTACAATGAGCAGTTCTTC
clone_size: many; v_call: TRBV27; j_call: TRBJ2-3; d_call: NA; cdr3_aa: CASSLWDGDTQYF; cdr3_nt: TGTGCCAGCAGTTTATGGGATGGAGATACGCAGTATTTT
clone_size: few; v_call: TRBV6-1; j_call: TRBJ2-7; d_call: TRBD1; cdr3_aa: CAKAGTGKTRPYEQYF; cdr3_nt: TGTGCGAAGGCCGGGACAGGGAAGACTAGACCCTACGAGCAGTACTTC
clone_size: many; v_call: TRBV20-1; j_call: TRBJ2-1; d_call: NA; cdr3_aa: CSARPGRNYNEQFF; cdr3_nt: TGCAGTGCTAGACCGGGACGCAACTACAATGAGCAGTTCTTC
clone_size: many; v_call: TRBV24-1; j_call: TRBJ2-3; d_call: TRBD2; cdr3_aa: CATSDPEGLAGADTQYF; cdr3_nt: TGTGCCACCAGTGATCCTGAAGGACTAGCGGGAGCAGATACGCAGTATTTT
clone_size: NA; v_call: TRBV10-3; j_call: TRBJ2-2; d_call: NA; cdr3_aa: CAIRGTGELFF; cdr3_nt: TGTGCCATCAGGGGGACCGGGGAGCTGTTTTTT
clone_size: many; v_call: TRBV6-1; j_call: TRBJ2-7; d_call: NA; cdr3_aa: CASSQIYEQYF; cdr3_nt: TGTGCCAGCAGTCAAATCTACGAGCAGTACTTC
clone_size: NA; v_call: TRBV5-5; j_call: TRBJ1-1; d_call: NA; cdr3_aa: CASSLRRGGDAEAFF; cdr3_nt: TGTGCCAGCAGCTTACGTCGGGGAGGCGATGCTGAAGCTTTCTTT
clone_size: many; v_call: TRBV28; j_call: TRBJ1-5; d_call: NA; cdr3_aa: CASGPYNQPQHF; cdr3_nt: TGTGCCAGCGGCCCTTACAATCAGCCCCAGCATTTT
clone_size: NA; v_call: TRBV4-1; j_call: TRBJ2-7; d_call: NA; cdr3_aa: CASSQDPGYSYEEQYF; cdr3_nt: TGCGCCAGCAGCCAAGACCCGGGTTATTCCTACGAGGAGCAGTACTTC
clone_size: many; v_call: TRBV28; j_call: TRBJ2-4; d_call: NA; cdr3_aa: CASSSPGTKNIQYF; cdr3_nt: TGTGCCAGCAGTTCCCCGGGGACCAAAAACATTCAGTACTTC
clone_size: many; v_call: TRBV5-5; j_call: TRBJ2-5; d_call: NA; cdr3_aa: CASSLALGGRETQYF; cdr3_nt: TGTGCCAGCAGCTTGGCCTTAGGGGGTCGGGAGACCCAGTACTTC
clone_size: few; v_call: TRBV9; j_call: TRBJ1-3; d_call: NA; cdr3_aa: CASSVEGGLGNTIYF; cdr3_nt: TGTGCCAGCAGCGTAGAGGGGGGCCTCGGAAACACCATATATTTT
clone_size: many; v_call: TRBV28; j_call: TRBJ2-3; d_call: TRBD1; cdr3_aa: CASSFEDWYRGRTDTQYF; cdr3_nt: TGTGCCAGCAGTTTCGAGGACTGGTACAGGGGGCGCACAGATACGCAGTATTTT
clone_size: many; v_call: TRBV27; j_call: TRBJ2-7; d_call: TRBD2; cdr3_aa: CASSLSSSGSSYEQYF; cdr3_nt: TGTGCCAGCAGTTTATCATCTAGCGGGAGCTCCTACGAGCAGTACTTC
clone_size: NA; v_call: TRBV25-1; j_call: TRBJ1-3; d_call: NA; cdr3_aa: CASSVGTGNTIYF; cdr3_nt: TGTGCCAGCAGTGTAGGGACTGGAAACACCATATATTTT
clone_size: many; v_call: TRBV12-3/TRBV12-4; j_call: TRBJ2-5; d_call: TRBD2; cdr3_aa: CASSRTSGEETQYF; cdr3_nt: TGTGCCAGCAGCCGGACTAGCGGGGAAGAGACCCAGTACTTC
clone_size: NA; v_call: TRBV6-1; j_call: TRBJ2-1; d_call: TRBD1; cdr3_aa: CASVPGQGKNEQFF; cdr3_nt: TGTGCCAGCGTCCCGGGACAGGGTAAGAATGAGCAGTTCTTC
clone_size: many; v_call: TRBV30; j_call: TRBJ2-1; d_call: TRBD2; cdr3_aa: CALTGGTGGPGPRFYNEQFF; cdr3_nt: TGTGCCCTCACGGGGGGGACGGGAGGGCCAGGACCGAGATTTTACAATGAGCAGTTCTTC
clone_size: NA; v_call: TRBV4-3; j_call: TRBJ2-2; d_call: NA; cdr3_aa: CASSQEAESRGRNTGELFF; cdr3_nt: TGCGCCAGCAGCCAAGAAGCTGAGAGCAGGGGCCGGAACACCGGGGAGCTGTTTTTT
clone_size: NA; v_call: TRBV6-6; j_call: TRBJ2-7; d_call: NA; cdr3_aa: CASSYSTRQAMNYEQYF; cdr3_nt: TGTGCCAGCAGTTACTCGACCAGGCAGGCCATGAACTACGAGCAGTACTTC
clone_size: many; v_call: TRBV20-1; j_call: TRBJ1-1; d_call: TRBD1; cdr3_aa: CSAQEGAGKTEAFF; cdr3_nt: TGCAGTGCCCAGGAGGGGGCAGGAAAGACTGAAGCTTTCTTT
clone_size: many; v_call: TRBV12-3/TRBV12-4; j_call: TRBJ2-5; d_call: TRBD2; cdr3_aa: CASSYPTSGQETQYF; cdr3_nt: TGTGCCAGCAGTTATCCGACTAGCGGACAAGAGACCCAGTACTTC
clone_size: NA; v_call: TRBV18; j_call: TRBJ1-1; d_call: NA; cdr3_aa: CASSPSGKGSNTEAFF; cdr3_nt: TGTGCCAGCTCACCTTCAGGCAAGGGCTCAAACACTGAAGCTTTCTTT
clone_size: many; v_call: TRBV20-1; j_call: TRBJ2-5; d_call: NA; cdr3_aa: CSARSGVETQYF; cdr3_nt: TGCAGTGCCCGATCGGGTGTCGAGACCCAGTACTTC
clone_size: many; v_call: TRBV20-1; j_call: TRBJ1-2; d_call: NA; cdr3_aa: CSARDFFSPGYGYTF; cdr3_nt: TGCAGTGCTAGAGATTTCTTCTCCCCCGGCTATGGCTACACCTTC
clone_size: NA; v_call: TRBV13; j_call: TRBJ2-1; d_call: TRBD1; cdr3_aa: CASSLGMTGGREQFF; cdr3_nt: TGTGCCAGCAGCTTAGGAATGACAGGGGGACGGGAGCAGTTCTTC
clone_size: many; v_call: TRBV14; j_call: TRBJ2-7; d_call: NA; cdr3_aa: CASSQGGEQYF; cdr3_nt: TGTGCCAGCAGCCAAGGTGGCGAGCAGTACTTC
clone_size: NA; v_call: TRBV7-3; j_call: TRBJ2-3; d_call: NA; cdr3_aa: CASSLSGDGTDTQYF; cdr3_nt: TGTGCCAGCAGCTTAAGTGGCGACGGCACAGATACGCAGTATTTT
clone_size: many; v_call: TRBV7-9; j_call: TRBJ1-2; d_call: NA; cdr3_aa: CASSPIQANYGYTF; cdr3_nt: TGTGCCAGCAGCCCAATCCAAGCTAACTATGGCTACACCTTC
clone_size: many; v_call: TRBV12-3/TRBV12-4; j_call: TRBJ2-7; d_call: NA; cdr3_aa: CASRLLVSPHYEQYF; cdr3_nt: TGTGCCAGCAGACTCCTAGTTAGTCCACACTACGAGCAGTACTTC
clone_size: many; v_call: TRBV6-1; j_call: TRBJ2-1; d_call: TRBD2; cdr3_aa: CASRLAGVGYNEQFF; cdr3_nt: TGTGCCAGCAGACTAGCGGGAGTGGGTTACAATGAGCAGTTCTTC
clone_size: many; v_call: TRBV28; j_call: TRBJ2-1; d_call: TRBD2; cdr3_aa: CASSLFSGPSYNEQFF; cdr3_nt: TGTGCCAGCAGTTTATTTAGCGGGCCCTCCTACAATGAGCAGTTCTTC
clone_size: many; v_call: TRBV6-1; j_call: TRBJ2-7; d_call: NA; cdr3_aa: CASCSLGPLLFEQYF; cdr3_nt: TGTGCCAGCTGCTCATTGGGGCCACTTCTTTTCGAGCAGTACTTC
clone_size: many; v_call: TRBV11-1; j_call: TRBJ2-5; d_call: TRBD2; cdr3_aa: CASSLTSGRLKETQYF; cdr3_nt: TGTGCCAGCAGCCTAACTAGCGGGAGGTTGAAGGAGACCCAGTACTTC
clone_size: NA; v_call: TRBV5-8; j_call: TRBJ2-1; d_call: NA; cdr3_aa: CASSLTRVLWQFF; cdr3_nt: TGTGCCAGCAGCTTGACTAGGGTCTTATGGCAGTTCTTC
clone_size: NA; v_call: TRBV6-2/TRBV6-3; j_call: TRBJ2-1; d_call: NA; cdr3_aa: CASSYSIQDRGRIESNEQFF; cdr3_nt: TGTGCCAGCAGTTACTCGATACAAGATCGCGGCAGGATAGAATCCAATGAGCAGTTCTTC
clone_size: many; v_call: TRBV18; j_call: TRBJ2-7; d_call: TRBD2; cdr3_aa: CASSPTGGPDGEQYF; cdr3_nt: TGTGCCAGCTCACCGACGGGAGGGCCAGATGGTGAGCAGTACTTC
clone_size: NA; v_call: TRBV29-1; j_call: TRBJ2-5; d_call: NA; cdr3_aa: CSADFQETQYF; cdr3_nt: TGCAGCGCGGACTTCCAAGAGACCCAGTACTTC
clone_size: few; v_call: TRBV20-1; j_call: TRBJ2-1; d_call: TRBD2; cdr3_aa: CSARESASGSGLHEQFF; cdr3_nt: TGCAGTGCTAGAGAGTCGGCTAGCGGGAGTGGGCTCCATGAGCAGTTCTTC
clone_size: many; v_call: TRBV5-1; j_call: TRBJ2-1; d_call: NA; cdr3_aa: CASSLSLSSYNEQFF; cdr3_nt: TGCGCCAGCAGCTTGAGTCTCAGCTCCTACAATGAGCAGTTCTTC
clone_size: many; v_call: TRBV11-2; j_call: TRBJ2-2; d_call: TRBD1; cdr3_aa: CASSQWDRGVAGELFF; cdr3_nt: TGTGCCAGCAGCCAATGGGACAGGGGGGTCGCCGGGGAGCTGTTTTTT
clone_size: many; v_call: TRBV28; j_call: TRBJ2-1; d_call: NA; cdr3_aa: CASSPLQYNEQFF; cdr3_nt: TGTGCCAGCAGTCCCTTACAATACAATGAGCAGTTCTTC
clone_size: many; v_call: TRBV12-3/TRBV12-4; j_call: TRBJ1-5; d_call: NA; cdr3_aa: CASRGQGRSQPQHF; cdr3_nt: TGTGCCAGCAGGGGACAAGGAAGGAGCCAGCCCCAGCATTTT
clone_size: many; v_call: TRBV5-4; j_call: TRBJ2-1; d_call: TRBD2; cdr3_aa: CASSSGLAGDSNEQFF; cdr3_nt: TGTGCCAGCAGCTCGGGACTAGCGGGGGACTCCAATGAGCAGTTCTTC
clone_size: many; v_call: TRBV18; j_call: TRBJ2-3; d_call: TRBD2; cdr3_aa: CASSPSIAGVTDTQYF; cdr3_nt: TGTGCCAGCTCACCTTCAATAGCGGGAGTTACAGATACGCAGTATTTT
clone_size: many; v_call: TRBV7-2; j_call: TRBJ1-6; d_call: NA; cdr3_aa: CASSLDGIALHF; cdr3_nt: TGTGCCAGCAGCTTAGACGGGATTGCCCTCCACTTT
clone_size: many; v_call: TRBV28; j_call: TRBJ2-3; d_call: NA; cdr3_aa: CASSLRGDGGGTQYF; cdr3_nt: TGTGCCAGCAGCCTAAGGGGGGACGGGGGTGGTACGCAGTATTTT
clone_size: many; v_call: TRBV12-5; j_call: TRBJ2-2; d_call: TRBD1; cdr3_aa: CASGLVLGTGLSPGELFF; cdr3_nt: TGTGCTAGTGGTTTGGTACTAGGGACAGGATTGAGTCCCGGGGAGCTGTTTTTT
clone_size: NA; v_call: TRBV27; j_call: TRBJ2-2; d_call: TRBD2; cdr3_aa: CAGRLAENTGELFF; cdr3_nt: TGTGCCGGTCGACTAGCGGAGAACACCGGGGAGCTGTTTTTT
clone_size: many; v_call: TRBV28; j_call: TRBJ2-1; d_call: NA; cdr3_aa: CASSFLSPPGTLSFLF; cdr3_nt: TGTGCCAGCAGTTTTTTAAGCCCTCCCGGGACTCTTAGCTTTCTCTTC